A selection of T cell receptor beta chains follows, all from one sample in a study of OX40 agonist ivuxolimab in advanced cancers. Clones were read by immunoSEQ multiplex PCR, and TCRdb kept only the in-frame ones, dropping some. The sample includes 25,000 or so clones, around 78% of them seen just once. The sequenced sample was CD4+ or CD8+ T cells sorted from blood, obtained in a trial of the OX40 agonist ivuxolimab. These receptors all come from an adult with an advanced solid tumor such as melanoma, head and neck, liver or kidney cancer. CDR3s include the opening cysteine and the closing phenylalanine or tryptophan. The D gene is left open where the match is weak. Part of the rows lack a size; the others show once, few, many or a class for expanded clones.

>TRBD2|TRBV6-6|TRBJ2-1|-
TGTGCCAGCAGTCCAACTAGCGGGGGGCCACCCAGGGGGTTCTTC
CASSPTSGGPPRGFF
>-|TRBV11-2|TRBJ2-1|-
TGTGCCAGCAGCTTCCCGAGGGGGAGCTCCTACAATGAGCAGTTCTTC
CASSFPRGSSYNEQFF
>TRBD2|TRBV7-9|TRBJ2-2|-
TGTGCCAGCAGCTCGGGACTAGCGGGGGTGAACACCGGGGAGCTGTTTTTT
CASSSGLAGVNTGELFF
>-|TRBV4-1|TRBJ2-7|-
TGCGCCAGCAGCCAAGGAATCGAGCAGTACTTC
CASSQGIEQYF
>TRBD1|TRBV4-3|TRBJ2-1|-
TGCGCCAGCAGCCCGGGACAGGTATACAATGAGCAGTTCTTC
CASSPGQVYNEQFF
>-|TRBV6-6|TRBJ1-1|-
TGTGCCAGCGGACAGTTCGGCACTGAAGCTTTCTTT
CASGQFGTEAFF
>-|TRBV28|TRBJ2-7|-
TGTGCCAGCACTCATGGGGGGCAGGGCTACGAGCAGTACTTC
CASTHGGQGYEQYF
>TRBD2|TRBV9|TRBJ2-3|once
TGTGCCAGCAGCGTAGAGGGTAGCGGGGCCCTCACAGATACGCAGTATTTT
CASSVEGSGALTDTQYF
>-|TRBV11-2|TRBJ1-1|-
TGTGCCAGCAGCTTGACCGAACAGGGACAAGCTTTCTTT
CASSLTEQGQAFF
>-|TRBV15|TRBJ1-1|-
TGTGCCACCAGCATCACGCGGAACACTGAAGCTTTCTTT
CATSITRNTEAFF
>TRBD1|TRBV27|TRBJ2-5|-
TGTGCCAGCAGTTTATTTCCGGGACAGGGAAGAAAGCAGTACTTC
CASSLFPGQGRKQYF
>-|TRBV11-2|TRBJ2-7|-
TGTGCCAGCAGCTTAGATCCCCGGTCGCCCTACGAGCAGTACTTC
CASSLDPRSPYEQYF
>TRBD1|TRBV6-5|TRBJ2-7|-
TGTGCCAGCGAGGGACAGGGACCCACCTACGAGCAGTACTTC
CASEGQGPTYEQYF
>TRBD2|TRBV27|TRBJ2-3|-
TGTGCCAGCAGTTTATCGGTAGCGGGAGATACGCAGTATTTT
CASSLSVAGDTQYF
>-|TRBV19|TRBJ2-1|many
TGTGCCAGTAGTTTCTACAATGAGCAGTTCTTC
CASSFYNEQFF
>TRBD2|TRBV10-3|TRBJ2-3|once
TGTGCCATCACTGCCGGGACTAGCGGGGGACCCACAGATACGCAGTATTTT
CAITAGTSGGPTDTQYF
>-|TRBV27|TRBJ2-2|-
TGTGCCAGCCGATTTGGCGGGTATACCGGGGAGCTGTTTTTT
CASRFGGYTGELFF
>TRBD1|TRBV28|TRBJ1-5|few
TGTGCCAGTTTCACAGGGGCTTATAGCAATCAGCCCCAGCATTTT
CASFTGAYSNQPQHF
>-|TRBV6-5|TRBJ2-7|-
TGTGCCAGCAGCCCCTCAGGGGTCTGGGAGCAGTACTTC
CASSPSGVWEQYF
>-|TRBV6-5|TRBJ2-1|-
TGTGCCAGCAGTTACTTTGACATGTACAATGAGCAGTTCTTC
CASSYFDMYNEQFF
>-|TRBV27|TRBJ2-7|-
TGTGCCAGCAGTCCTGACAGGATCTACGAGCAGTACTTC
CASSPDRIYEQYF
>-|TRBV6-5|TRBJ1-5|-
TGTGCCAGCAGTTACTCAGGGGACGTTGGCAATCAGCCCCAGCATTTT
CASSYSGDVGNQPQHF